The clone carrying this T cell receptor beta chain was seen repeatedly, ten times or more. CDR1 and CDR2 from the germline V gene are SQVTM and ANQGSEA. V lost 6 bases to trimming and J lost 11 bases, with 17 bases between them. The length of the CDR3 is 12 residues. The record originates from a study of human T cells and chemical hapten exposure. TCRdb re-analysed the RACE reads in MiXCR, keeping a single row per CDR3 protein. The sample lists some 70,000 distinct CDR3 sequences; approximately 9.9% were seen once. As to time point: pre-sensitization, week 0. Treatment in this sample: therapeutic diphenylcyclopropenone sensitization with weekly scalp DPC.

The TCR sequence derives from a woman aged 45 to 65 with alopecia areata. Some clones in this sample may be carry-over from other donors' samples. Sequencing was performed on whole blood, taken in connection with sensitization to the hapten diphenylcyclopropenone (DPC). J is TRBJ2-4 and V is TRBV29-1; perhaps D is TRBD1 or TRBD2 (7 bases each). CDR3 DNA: TGCAGCGTCCACGGCCCAGGGGGGGTTCAGTACTTC. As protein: CSVHGPGGVQYF.